This T cell receptor beta chain was identified in a study of regulatory T cells in long-lasting Graves disease (dated by TCRdb to the early 2020s). For the wider study: Antithyroid drugs had been taken for less than 3 months by newly diagnosed Graves' disease patients. Patients with persistent Graves' disease were compared with patients with newly diagnosed Graves' disease using TCR sequencing and RNA sequencing of peripheral blood. The study was conducted in China and was registered as a clinical trial. TCR sequencing covered about 13 persistent and about 20 newly diagnosed Graves' disease patients, about 35 samples in total.

The investigation overall reported the following: The authors noted that the small sample size was a limitation that may lower accuracy. Sequencing and analysis were restricted to the TCR beta chain. Persistent Graves' disease patients showed lower TCR Shannon entropy and fewer highly expanded clones than newly diagnosed patients, suggesting clonal expansion. Patients with persistent disease shared more public clonotypes (around 2,500) than newly diagnosed patients did (966). Only peripheral blood was studied, because thyroid tissue, the primary lesion, was inaccessible. Preferential use of TRBV28, TRBJ1-2 and TRBJ2-5 was observed in persistent disease, whereas TRBV20-1 and TRBJ2-1 were favored in newly diagnosed disease.

Turning to this clonotype: Its cognate antigen has yet to be identified. No much larger clonotype is one base removed from it; base qualities were not supplied.

To prepare the library, multiplex PCR was applied. The instrument was an Illumina HiSeq 4000. iRepertoire HTBI primers and Arm-PCR amplification of CDR3 regions were used to construct TCR beta libraries. Before sequencing, the PCR products went through gel purification. Per the original workflow: Gene usage analysis of CDR3 amino acid clonotypes used the 50 to 70 TRBV and more than 13 TRBJ segments found across samples. COPE and FqMerger were used to merge filtered high-quality paired reads into contigs. Contigs were aligned with BLAST to IMGT TRBV, TRBD and TRBJ reference genes, and CDR3 was defined per IMGT. Highly expanded clones were defined as clonotypes with a frequency above 0.1%. Shannon entropy served as the measure of repertoire diversity, while the Gini coefficient captured V-J evenness. Public clonotypes were defined as clonotypes shared by more than one individual. In-frame beta chains were kept once TCRdb had trimmed the public reads at Q25 with fastp and called clones with MiXCR. Here each entry gathers all rows of one CDR3 protein and keeps the most common genes and DNA. These V and J calls rely on TCRdb rather than the paper's analysis. This sample is represented by about 420,000 distinct CDR3 sequences; about 17% of them were singletons. Of the sample, roughly 23% is held by the ten largest clones.

Ends trimmed: V by 7 bases, J by 6 bases; bases unmatched to a gene: 5. There are 12 amino acids in the CDR3, from cysteine to phenylalanine inclusive. Only the CDR3 portion is preserved as DNA: 36 bases, with reading frame beginning at the first base. The germline V gene supplies CDR1 SGHVS and CDR2 FQNEAQ. The time point label, as the study defines it: newly diagnosed GD, antithyroid drugs for less than 3 months. For both TCR sequencing and RNA sequencing, RNA was extracted from PBMCs in TRIzol. The diagnosis of Graves' disease followed American Thyroid Association guidelines. Patients were recruited from an endocrinology department in Xi'an, China. Each patient gave about 9.1 milliliters of peripheral blood, collected in an EDTA anticoagulant tube. Ficoll Paque Plus density gradient separation was used to isolate PBMCs, and no additional T cell sorting was done. An Agilent 2100 Bioanalyzer and agarose gel were used to check RNA quality, and a NanoDrop 2000 was used to measure RNA concentration.

This sample also appeared in a second study, on T cells in Graves' hyperthyroidism and ophthalmopathy. Drawing on the second study: Graves' hyperthyroidism was defined as stable when no progression to ophthalmopathy occurred over 18 months of follow-up. The hyperthyroidism patients were between 18 and 65 years old and newly diagnosed, with a disease duration of less than 2 months. Patients with uncontrolled infections, other autoimmune diseases, pregnancy or lactation were excluded. Diagnoses relied on clinical symptoms, serum thyroxine and TRAb, thyroid ultrasound and orbital computed tomography. A first-round RT-PCR of the TCR CDR3 used the HTBI primer set with the Qiagen OneStep RT-PCR kit. Most expanded thyroid clonotypes (frequency above 0.001) were also found in blood, which suggests that blood repertoires may mirror thyroid immune responses. A model built on a 13 V-J signature distinguished ophthalmopathy from stable hyperthyroidism, reaching around 88% sensitivity and around 81% specificity in cross-validation and 80%/75% in testing. In validation, the model predicted progression to ophthalmopathy a median of roughly 6.2 months before onset, with approximately 71% sensitivity and about 72% specificity. A discovery cohort of around 98 patients, approximately 45 with Graves' ophthalmopathy and approximately 55 with stable Graves' hyperthyroidism, was used to find distinguishing TCR V-J signatures. An independent validation cohort of under 20 hyperthyroidism patients and 17 patients who later progressed to ophthalmopathy tested prospective prediction of ophthalmopathy. The approximately 90 discovery patients were divided at random into training and test sets in a 7:3 ratio. Thyroid tissue and blood T-cell repertoires from more than five Graves' hyperthyroidism patients were also compared in the study. After blood sampling, hyperthyroidism patients were treated with methimazole at a starting dose of 30 mg daily, and ophthalmopathy patients were treated with high-dose intravenous methylprednisolone. A second multiplex PCR round built the libraries, followed by size selection and purification. Sequencing of the libraries was done on an Illumina HiSeq2000 using paired-end 100 bp reads. SOAPnuke was used to process the raw data, throwing out any read that contained adapters or uncalled bases, had a mean Phred below 15, or lacked an exact constant-primer or identifier match. COPE v1.2.5 was used to merge high-quality paired reads, and clonotypes were defined as unique nucleotide sequences. MiTCR v1.1 was used to align the clonotypes against IMGT TRBV, TRBD and TRBJ reference segments. Analysis was restricted to V-J combinations with a frequency above 0.0001, which covered about 99% of repertoires. A TCS score was defined as the ratio of F50 (clonal expansion) to E x V (chaos), with BLOSUM62-based TCRdist applied between CDR3 peptides within each V-J. Welch's t-statistics and random forest reduced just over 500 V-J features to 10 to 15, which were used in a naive Bayes classifier (R e1071). No statistical method was used to fix the sample size in advance, and group allocation was not hidden from the investigators. The paper describes TCR Vbeta CDR3 sequencing of 135 peripheral blood samples, made up of about 41 ophthalmopathy patients, some 80 hyperthyroidism patients and 17 progressor patients.

The material was peripheral blood mononuclear cells (PBMCs), obtained at new diagnosis, from a patient treated with antithyroid drugs. The origin of this receptor is a woman between 18 and 30 years old with Graves disease. Donor details come from another sample of the same person, matched by shared clones. The rearrangement combines TRBV7-8 with TRBJ2-7, and TRBD1 aligns with 8 junction nucleotides. The CDR3 protein: CASIATGGEQYF. Here is the DNA: TGTGCCAGCATCGCTACAGGGGGCGAGCAGTACTTC.